This T cell receptor (beta chain) is drawn from a study of blood T cell repertoires in COVID-19. Turning to the study itself: Both acute and convalescent COVID-19 samples were obtained from the United States, Italy and Spain. Sources were T cells, B-cell-depleted T cells, or PBMCs; the material itself was cDNA or gDNA.

This clone appeared a few times. Trimming took off 4 bases at V and 0 bases at J, with 10 bases between the two ends. The germline CDR1 and CDR2 sequences are SGHVS and FQNEAQ. CDR3 length equals 15 residues. Measured with immunoSEQ multiplex PCR; TCRdb has only the in-frame clones, and not every one. The table shows approximately 230,000 clones, with nearly 90% occurring only once. The source is a young man with active or convalescent COVID-19. Sequencing used peripheral blood. V is TRBV7-8 and J is TRBJ1-3, with a possible D match to TRBD1 (5 bases). CDR3 loop: CASSSTVYSGNTIYF. CDR3 nucleotide sequence: TGTGCCAGCAGCTCGACAGTTTACTCTGGAAACACCATATATTTT.